This TCR beta chain was documented in a study of blood T cell repertoires in COVID-19. Study information: Both acute and convalescent COVID-19 samples were obtained from the United States, Italy and Spain. T cells, B-cell-depleted T cells, or PBMCs supplied cDNA or gDNA.

In the original analysis: From reference gene primer amplification, estimates of nucleated cell counts were derived. Here immunoSEQ multiplex PCR was the method, and the copy in TCRdb shows in-frame clones only, minus some. That table furnishes V, J and clone size, whereas the DNA furnished D and trimming. The table has about 160,000 clones, 80% to 90% seen once. Seattle patient enrollment occurred during active infection, with longitudinal follow-up thereafter. Source material: peripheral blood. The clonotype comes from a woman aged 45-65 years with COVID-19, enrolled during active disease.

CDR3 nucleotide sequence: TGTGCCAGCAGTTTATTATGGGCGGGGGGGAACACCGGGGAGCTGTTTTTT. Residues: CASSLLWAGGNTGELFF. This rearrangement joins TRBV27 to TRBJ2-2; TRBD2 aligns across 8 bases. Germline V gene sequence: CDR1 MNHEY, CDR2 SMNVEV (reference sequence). The CDR3 covers 17 residues. With 1 base clipped from V and 1 base from J, the junction kept 5 bases outside the gene matches.